Each of the 15 T cell receptor beta chains below was sequenced from the same sample in a study of blood T cell repertoires in COVID-19 (dated by TCRdb to about 2020). The library was made by the immunoSEQ multiplex PCR assay. TCRdb mirrors the immuneACCESS table, restricted to in-frame sequences. Some clones are absent from its copies; in checked studies, under half trace to an unresolved V gene, and the reason for the others is unknown. This sample lists around 250,000 clones; roughly 84% were detected once. The ten largest clones take up under 7% of the sample. The sample taken for sequencing was PBMCs or T cells enriched from blood (not recorded which). Receptor source: a woman aged 45-65 years who had been exposed to COVID-19.

The chain employs TRBV14 and TRBJ1-3; no clear D. CDR1 is SGHDN and CDR2 is FVKESK in the germline V gene. The CDR3 covers 13 residues. V was trimmed by 7 bases and J by 2 bases, leaving 9 bases between them. CDR3 coding DNA: TGTGCCAGCAACACGGGTCCTGGAAACACCATATATTTT. This gives the protein CASNTGPGNTIYF.

The chain is built from TRBV7-2 and TRBJ1-1, with D perhaps matching TRBD1 (6 bases). The V and J ends lost 1 base and 5 bases respectively, with 14 bases between them. The CDR3 is made up of 15 amino acids. The germline V gene encodes CDR1 SGHTA and CDR2 FQGNSA. CDR3 DNA sequence: TGTGCCAGCAGCTTAGGGATTGGAAGGGGGACTGAAGCTTTCTTT. Its protein is CASSLGIGRGTEAFF. The variable domain in full, completed from reference TRBV7-2 and TRBJ1-1, reads GAGVSQSPSNKVTEKGKDVELRCDPISGHTALYWYRQSLGQGLEFLIYFQGNSAPDKSGLPSDRFSAERTGGSVSTLTIQRTQQEDSAVYLCASSLGIGRGTEAFFGQGTRLTVV.

This chain uses TRBV30 with TRBJ1-2; D remains unclear. Germline V gene data show CDR1 as GTSNPN and CDR2 as SVGIG (reference sequence). The CDR3 runs 12 residues. V gave up 1 base and J gave up 6 bases, with 9 bases separating them. Here the CDR3 reads CAWSGNEDGYTF. As DNA, the CDR3 is TGTGCCTGGAGTGGTAACGAGGATGGCTACACCTTC.

The V and J genes are TRBV18 and TRBJ1-5; D perhaps matches TRBD1 (6 bases). The length of the CDR3 is 13 residues. Germline-derived CDR1 and CDR2 are KGHSH and LQKENI. With 5 bases removed from V and 7 bases from J, the gap between germline ends came to 12 bases. DNA of the CDR3: TGTGCCAGCTCAAACAGGGAAGACCAGCCCCAGCATTTT. Translation: CASSNREDQPQHF.

V usage is TRBV12-2 and J usage is TRBJ1-2; the tabulated D call, TRBD1, remains unverified against the DNA. TRBV12-2 is marked as a pseudogene. The CDR3 covers 17 residues. The CDR3 bases are TGTGCAAGTCGCTTAGCGAACCGGTTAAGGGGTTTCTATGGCTACACCTTC. Protein sequence: CASRLANRLRGFYGYTF.

This chain uses TRBV28 with TRBJ1-1; TRBD1 matches 7 bases. J gave up 3 bases and V 9 bases, and 10 bases lay outside the gene matches. The CDR3 runs 14 residues. CDR1 and CDR2 (germline): MDHEN, SYDVKM. As DNA, the CDR3 is TGTGCCAGTCGGGCGACAGGGCGGGACACTGAAGCTTTCTTT. It yields the protein CASRATGRDTEAFF.

The chain is built from TRBV5-1 and TRBJ1-1, with TRBD1 identical over 7 bases. Germline assignment: CDR1 SGHRS and CDR2 YFSETQ. This CDR3 comprises 13 residues. V shed 4 bases and J 5 bases; nucleotides not matched to a gene: 5. For the CDR3, the DNA is TGCGCCAGCAGCGTCGCAGGGGGGACTGAAGCTTTCTTT. This sequence encodes CASSVAGGTEAFF. Combining the CDR3 with reference TRBV5-1 and TRBJ1-1 gives the whole variable domain KAGVTQTPRYLIKTRGQQVTLSCSPISGHRSVSWYQQTPGQGLQFLFEYFSETQRNKGNFPGRFSGRQFSNSRSEMNVSTLELGDSALYLCASSVAGGTEAFFGQGTRLTVV.

In this sample, this clone turned up once. The chain joins TRBV19 to TRBJ1-6, with TRBD1 identical over 10 bases. CDR3 length: 15 residues. Germline V gene data show CDR1 as LNHDA and CDR2 as SQIVND (reference sequence). V lost 1 base and J lost 7; bases outside the gene matches: 1. Written as DNA, the CDR3 is TGTGCCAGTAGTATAGTGGACAGGGGGAATTCACCCCTCCACTTT. Translation gives CASSIVDRGNSPLHF.

This clone has only one observation. J is TRBJ1-3 and V is TRBV30; D remains ambiguous. Germline V gives CDR1 GTSNPN, CDR2 SVGIG (reference sequence). The V gene lost 7 bases and the J gene lost 1 base, with 17 bases spanning the gap. The CDR3 consists of 15 residues. The CDR3 DNA follows: TGTGCCTACAGACCCCCGGGAAGATCTGGAAACACCATATATTTT. Residues: CAYRPPGRSGNTIYF.

As DNA, the CDR3 is TGTGCCAGCAGCCCTTATAGCTACACAGATACGCAGTATTTT. Encoded protein: CASSPYSYTDTQYF. This sequence joins TRBV9 and TRBJ2-3; D not resolved. V shed 4 bases and J shed 2 bases, with 11 bases lying between them. Germline V gene data show CDR1 as SGDLS and CDR2 as YYNGEE. This CDR3 spans 14 amino acids. The variable domain in full, completed from reference TRBV9 and TRBJ2-3, reads DSGVTQTPKHLITATGQRVTLRCSPRSGDLSVYWYQQSLDQGLQFLIQYYNGEERAKGNILERFSAQQFPDLHSELNLSSLELGDSALYFCASSPYSYTDTQYFGPGTRLTVL.

The chain uses TRBV12-3 or TRBV12-4 and TRBJ2-2, with D perhaps matching TRBD1 (5 bases). Trimming pared 11 bases from V and 6 bases from J, leaving 13 bases between. The CDR3 contains 12 residues. CDR3 DNA: TGTGCCGTCCAATCAGGGTCCGGGGAGCTGTTTTTT. This translates into CAVQSGSGELFF.

This clone has more than one count but fewer than ten. In DNA, the CDR3 is TGTGCCAGCAGATCCCTTGGGCGAATTGAAGCTTTCTTT. Amino acids: CASRSLGRIEAFF. V is TRBV13 and J is TRBJ1-1; D is unresolved. The CDR3 sequence is 13 residues long. The ends were cut back, 6 bases at V and 7 bases at J, with 15 bases in the middle. Per the germline V gene, CDR1 is PRHDT and CDR2 is FYEKMQ (reference sequence).

This clone was seen more than once but under ten times. J is TRBJ1-1 and V is TRBV6-5; a possible D gene is TRBD1 (5 bases). The CDR3 length is 14 residues. Germline lookup yields CDR1 MNHEY and CDR2 SVGAGI. Trimming took 2 bases from V and 1 from J, leaving 8 bases between them. The CDR3 is CASSYRGSNTEAFF. DNA of the CDR3: TGTGCCAGCAGTTACAGGGGATCGAACACTGAAGCTTTCTTT.

This clone was seen a few times. The chain has TRBV7-2 and TRBJ2-7; 11 nucleotides align to TRBD2. V shed 5 bases and J 3 bases; nucleotides not matched to a gene: 3. CDR3 size: 14 residues. Germline V gives CDR1 SGHTA, CDR2 FQGNSA. The CDR3 loop is CASSPSGGLYEQYF. DNA of the CDR3: TGTGCCAGCAGCCCTAGCGGGGGGCTCTACGAGCAGTACTTC.

The genes are TRBV19 and TRBJ2-1; TRBD2 aligns across 9 bases. Unmatched junction bases numbered 9, after V lost 5 bases and J lost 7 bases. In germline, CDR1 is LNHDA, CDR2 SQIVND (reference sequence). The CDR3 consists of 15 residues. CDR3 DNA sequence: TGTGCCAGTAGTCCCGGTGGGGCGGGGGGGAATGAGCAGTTCTTC. The encoded protein is CASSPGGAGGNEQFF. Full variable domain (remainder filled in from reference TRBV19 and TRBJ2-1): DGGITQSPKYLFRKEGQNVTLSCEQNLNHDAMYWYRQDPGQGLRLIYYSQIVNDFQKGDIAEGYSVSREKKESFPLTVTSAQKNPTAFYLCASSPGGAGGNEQFFGPGTRLTVL.